This T cell receptor (beta chain) emerged from a study of regulatory dendritic cells for organ transplantation. CFSE-labeled sorted T cells met regulatory or mature dendritic cells for four to five days. FACS sorted CD4+ or CD8+ T cells into CD45RA+ naive and CD45RO+ memory. Data came from immunoSEQ multiplex PCR; TCRdb stores just in-frame clones and leaves some out. The sample includes about 4,200 clones, around 64% seen only once; the top ten take roughly 18%. Germline V CDR1 and CDR2: SGHTA, FQGNSA. V lost 4 bases and J lost 0; bases outside the gene matches: 3. CDR3 length: 17 amino acids. This clone has just one count. Its antigen is not known. Study-level points and caveats: Resting memory CD8+ T cells held the most alloreactive clonotypes. Memory CD8+ clonal expansion seemed more limited with regulatory than mature dendritic cells. Memory T cells were less diverse than naive, with memory CD8+ most oligoclonal.

This sequence was found in a human donor in good health. The chain is built from TRBV7-2 and TRBJ2-6, with 10 bases identical to TRBD2. Specimen: memory CD8+ T cells from blood cultured with regulatory dendritic cells. This sample's subset: CD45RO+ memory T cells. The CDR3 DNA follows: TGTGCCAGCAGCTCAAGCGGGGGGGTCTCTGGGGCCAACGTCCTGACTTTC. Protein product: CASSSSGGVSGANVLTF.